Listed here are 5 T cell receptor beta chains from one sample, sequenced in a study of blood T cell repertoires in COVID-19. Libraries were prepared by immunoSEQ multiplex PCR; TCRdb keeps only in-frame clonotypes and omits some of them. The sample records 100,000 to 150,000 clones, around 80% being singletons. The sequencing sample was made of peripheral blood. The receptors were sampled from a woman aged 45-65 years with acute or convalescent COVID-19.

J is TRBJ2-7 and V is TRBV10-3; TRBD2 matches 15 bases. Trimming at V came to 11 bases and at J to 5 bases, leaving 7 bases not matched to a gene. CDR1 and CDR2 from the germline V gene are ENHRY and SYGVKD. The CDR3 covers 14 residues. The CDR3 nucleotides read TGTGCCGCCTGGACTAGCGGGAGGGATAACGAGCAGTACTTC. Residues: CAAWTSGRDNEQYF.

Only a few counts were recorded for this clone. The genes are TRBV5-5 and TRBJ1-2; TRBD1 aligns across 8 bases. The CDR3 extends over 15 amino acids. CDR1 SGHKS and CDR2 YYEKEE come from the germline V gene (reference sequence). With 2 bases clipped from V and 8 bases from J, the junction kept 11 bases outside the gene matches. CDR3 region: CASSLVRGQGDGYTF. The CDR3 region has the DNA TGTGCCAGCAGCTTAGTCAGGGGGCAAGGAGACGGCTACACCTTC.

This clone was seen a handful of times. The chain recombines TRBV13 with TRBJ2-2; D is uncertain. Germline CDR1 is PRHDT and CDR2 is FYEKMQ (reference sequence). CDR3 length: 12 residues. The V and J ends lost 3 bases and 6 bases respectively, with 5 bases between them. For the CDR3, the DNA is TGTGCCAGCAGCTTGAGCTCCGGGGAGCTGTTTTTT. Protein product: CASSLSSGELFF.

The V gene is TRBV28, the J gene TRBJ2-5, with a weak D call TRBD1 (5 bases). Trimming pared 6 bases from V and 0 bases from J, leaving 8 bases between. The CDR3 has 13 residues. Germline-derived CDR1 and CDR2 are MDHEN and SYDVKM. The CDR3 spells CASRQTDQETQYF. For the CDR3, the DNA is TGTGCCAGCAGACAGACAGACCAAGAGACCCAGTACTTC.

CDR3: CASSQQNTEAFF. The CDR3 DNA sequence: TGTGCCAGCAGCCAACAGAACACTGAAGCTTTCTTT. The rearrangement uses TRBV7-8 and TRBJ1-1; D ambiguous. The CDR3 spans 12 residues. The V gene's germline CDR1 is SGHVS and CDR2 FQNEAQ. Between the trimmed V and J ends, which lost 5 bases and 1 base, there was a span of 5 bases.